These 7 T cell receptor beta chains were sequenced from one sample in a study of blood T cell repertoires in COVID-19. Method: immunoSEQ multiplex PCR; TCRdb's copy keeps in-frame clones and lacks some. The data hold about 350,000 clones, with about 90% observed a single time. Sequenced: peripheral blood. Every receptor here comes from a young woman who had recovered from COVID-19.

The genes are TRBV29-1 and TRBJ2-1; the D gene is possibly TRBD2 (6 bases). The V gene's germline CDR1 is SQVTM and CDR2 ANQGSEA. The CDR3 spans 14 residues. The V gene lost 5 bases and the J gene lost 4 bases, with 15 bases spanning the gap. CDR3 sequence reads: CSVQWASGYNEQFF. In DNA form, the CDR3 reads TGCAGCGTTCAATGGGCGAGCGGGTACAATGAGCAGTTCTTC.

The V call is TRBV24-1, the J call TRBJ1-5; weak D call: TRBD1 (6 bases). The CDR3 has 15 residues. Trimming removed 5 bases from V and 6 bases from J, with 16 bases in between. Germline V lookup: CDR1 KGHDR, CDR2 SFDVKD. In nucleotides, the CDR3 is TGTGCCACCAGTGCCGCGGACAGTCGCGGTCAGCCCCAGCATTTT. Translated, it gives CATSAADSRGQPQHF.

A word on this clone: One end of the junction varies from germline; a read error may be responsible. The chain uses TRBV3-1 (or the pseudogene TRBV3-2) and TRBJ2-1, with D possibly matching TRBD2 (5 bases). Looked up from germline, CDR1 is LGHDT and CDR2 is YNNKEL (reference sequence). The CDR3 has 13 amino acids. CDR3 region: CASSPGRETSLVF. As DNA, the CDR3 is TGTGCCAGCAGCCCCGGACGGGAAACCTCTCTGGTCTTC.

The gene calls are TRBV12-3 or TRBV12-4 and TRBJ2-1; D is ambiguous. The germline V and J ends were trimmed by 5 bases and 9 bases, with 11 bases remaining between them. The CDR3 is 12 residues long. CDR3 nucleotides: TGTGCCAGCAGTGCCCAGGATCCTGAGCAGTTCTTC. It specifies CASSAQDPEQFF.

The rearrangement links TRBV25-1 to TRBJ1-6; TRBD1 matches 7 bases. Trimming at V came to 9 bases and at J to 7 bases, leaving 6 bases not matched to a gene. Germline-derived CDR1 and CDR2 are MGHDK and SYGVNS. The CDR3 covers 13 residues. CDR3 region: CASRQGRNSPLHF. The CDR3 DNA sequence: TGTGCCAGTCGACAGGGACGAAATTCACCCCTCCACTTT.

This chain connects TRBV6-4 to TRBJ2-1; 8 bases agree with TRBD2. Germline V CDR1 and CDR2: MRHNA, SNTAGT. J was trimmed by 9 bases and V by 4 bases; bases with no gene match: 17. The CDR3 extends over 17 amino acids. This CDR3 is CASSGFSAGGSVVEQFF. The CDR3 nucleotides read TGTGCCAGCAGTGGTTTTTCGGCGGGAGGAAGTGTAGTTGAGCAGTTCTTC.

The V call is TRBV6-5, the J call TRBJ2-2; TRBD1 might be the D (5 bases). CDR1 and CDR2 (germline): MNHEY, SVGAGI. This CDR3 has 15 amino acids. Trimming stripped 2 bases from V and 6 bases from J, with 13 bases between. Here the CDR3 DNA reads TGTGCCAGCAGTTACACAGGTCCCCGTGCCGGGGAGCTGTTTTTT. Residues: CASSYTGPRAGELFF.